This TCR beta chain comes out of a study of CD8 T cells in ankylosing spondylitis. The study's findings and limits: In the blood and synovial fluid of reactive arthritis, some motif variants had been previously reported. There was a TCR beta motif, made of fewer than 10 highly homologous variants, that appeared characteristic of ankylosing spondylitis blood. Reportedly, matched ankylosing spondylitis synovial fluid was significantly enriched for disease-linked clones. Clones linked to the disease showed a CD8+ phenotype. They occurred at relatively low frequencies in peripheral blood.

Quantitative 5'-RACE with molecular barcodes was used to make the TCR beta libraries. TCRdb reprocessed the 5' RACE reads via MiXCR and lists one record per CDR3 protein. Of 400,000 or so distinct CDR3 sequences listed, roughly 26% are singletons. The CDR3 covers 16 residues. V dropped 0 bases and J dropped 6; count of bases not matched to a gene: 13. Germline-derived CDR1 and CDR2 are DFQATT and SNEGSKA (reference sequence). With regard to this clonotype: Its antigen is unidentified.

The TCR was taken from a male donor with ankylosing spondylitis. Sequenced sample: blood, either unsorted or a sorted T cell fraction (not recorded which). The chain has TRBV20-1 and TRBJ2-7; 8 positions agree with TRBD2. The CDR3 DNA reads as TGCAGTGCTAGAGATCCGGGTAGCGGGGACTTCCTCGAGCAGTACTTC. Encoded protein: CSARDPGSGDFLEQYF.